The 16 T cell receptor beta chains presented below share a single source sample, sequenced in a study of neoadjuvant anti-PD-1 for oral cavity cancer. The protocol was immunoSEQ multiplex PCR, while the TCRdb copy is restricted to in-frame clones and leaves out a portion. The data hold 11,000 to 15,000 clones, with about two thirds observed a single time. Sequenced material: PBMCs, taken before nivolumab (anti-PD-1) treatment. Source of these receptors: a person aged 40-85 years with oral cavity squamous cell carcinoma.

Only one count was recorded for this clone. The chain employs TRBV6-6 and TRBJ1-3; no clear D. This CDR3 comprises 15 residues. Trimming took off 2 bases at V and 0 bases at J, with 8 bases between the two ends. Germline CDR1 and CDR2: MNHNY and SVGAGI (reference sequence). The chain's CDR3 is CASSYDGLSGNTIYF. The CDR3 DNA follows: TGTGCCAGCAGTTACGACGGCCTCTCTGGAAACACCATATATTTT.

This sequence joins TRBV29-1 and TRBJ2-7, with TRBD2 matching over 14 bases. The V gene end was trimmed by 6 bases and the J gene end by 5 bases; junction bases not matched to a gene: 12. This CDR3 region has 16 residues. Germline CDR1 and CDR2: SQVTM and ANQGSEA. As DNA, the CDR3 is TGCAGCGTCGCCCCTCGTCGACTAGCGGGGGGGCACGAGCAGTACTTC. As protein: CSVAPRRLAGGHEQYF.

CDR3 sequence: CASSFRDRGTEAFF. CDR3 DNA: TGTGCCAGCAGCTTCCGGGACAGAGGCACTGAAGCTTTCTTT. The rearrangement joins TRBV5-8 to TRBJ1-1; 7 positions agree with TRBD1. Losses at the gene ends were 2 bases for V and 4 bases for J; bases not matched to a gene: 5. This CDR3 is built from 14 residues. Per germline, CDR1 SGHTS and CDR2 YDEGEE.

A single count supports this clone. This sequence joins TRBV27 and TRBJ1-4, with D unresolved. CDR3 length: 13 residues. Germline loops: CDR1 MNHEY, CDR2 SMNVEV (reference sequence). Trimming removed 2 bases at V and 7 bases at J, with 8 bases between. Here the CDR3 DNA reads TGTGCCAGCAGTTTAAAAAGAGGTGAAAAACTGTTTTTT. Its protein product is CASSLKRGEKLFF.

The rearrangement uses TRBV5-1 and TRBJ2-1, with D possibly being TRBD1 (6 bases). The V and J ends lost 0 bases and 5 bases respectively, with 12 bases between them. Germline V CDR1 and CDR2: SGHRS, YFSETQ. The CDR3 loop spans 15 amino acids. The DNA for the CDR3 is TGCGCCAGCAGCTTGGCAGGGGCAAAGAACAATGAGCAGTTCTTC. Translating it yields CASSLAGAKNNEQFF.

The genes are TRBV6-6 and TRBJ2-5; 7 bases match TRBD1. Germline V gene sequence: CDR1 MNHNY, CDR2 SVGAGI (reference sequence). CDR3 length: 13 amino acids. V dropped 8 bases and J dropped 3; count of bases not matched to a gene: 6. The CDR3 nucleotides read TGTGCCAGCCGCCCACAGGGGAAAGAGACCCAGTACTTC. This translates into CASRPQGKETQYF.

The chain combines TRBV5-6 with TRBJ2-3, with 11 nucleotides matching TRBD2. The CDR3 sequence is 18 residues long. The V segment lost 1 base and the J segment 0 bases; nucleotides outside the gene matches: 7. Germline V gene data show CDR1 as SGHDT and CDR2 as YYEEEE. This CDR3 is CASSLTTSGGPSTDTQYF. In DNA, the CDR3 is TGTGCCAGCAGCTTGACTACTAGCGGGGGACCGAGCACAGATACGCAGTATTTT.

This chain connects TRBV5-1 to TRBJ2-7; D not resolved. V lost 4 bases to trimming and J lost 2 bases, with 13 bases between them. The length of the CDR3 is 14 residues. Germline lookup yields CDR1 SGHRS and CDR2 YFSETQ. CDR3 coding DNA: TGCGCCAGCAGCCCGCTCGGCGGAACCTACGAGCAGTACTTC. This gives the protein CASSPLGGTYEQYF.

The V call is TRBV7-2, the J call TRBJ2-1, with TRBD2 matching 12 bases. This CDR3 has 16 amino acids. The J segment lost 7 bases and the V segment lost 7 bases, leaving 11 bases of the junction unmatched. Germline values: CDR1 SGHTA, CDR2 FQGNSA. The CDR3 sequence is CASKFPSGRAGNEQFF. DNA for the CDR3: TGTGCCAGCAAATTTCCTAGCGGGAGGGCCGGGAATGAGCAGTTCTTC.

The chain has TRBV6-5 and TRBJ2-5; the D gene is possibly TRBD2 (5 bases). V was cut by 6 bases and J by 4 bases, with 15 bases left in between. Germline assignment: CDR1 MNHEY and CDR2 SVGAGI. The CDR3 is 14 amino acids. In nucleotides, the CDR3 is TGTGCCAGCAGCCCCGCTCGGGGTGGAGAGACCCAGTACTTC. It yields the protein CASSPARGGETQYF.

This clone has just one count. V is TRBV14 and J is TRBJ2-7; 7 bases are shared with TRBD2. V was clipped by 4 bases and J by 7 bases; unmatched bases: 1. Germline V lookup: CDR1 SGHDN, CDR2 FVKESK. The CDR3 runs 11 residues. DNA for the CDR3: TGTGCCAGCAGCCCGGGGGGAGAGCAGTACTTC. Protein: CASSPGGEQYF.

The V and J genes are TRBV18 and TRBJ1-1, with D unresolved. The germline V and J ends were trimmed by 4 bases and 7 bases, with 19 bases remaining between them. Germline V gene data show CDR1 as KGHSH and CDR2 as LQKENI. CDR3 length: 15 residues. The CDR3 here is CASSLLAVGESEAFF. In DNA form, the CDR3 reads TGTGCCAGCTCACTGTTGGCGGTGGGAGAAAGTGAAGCTTTCTTT.

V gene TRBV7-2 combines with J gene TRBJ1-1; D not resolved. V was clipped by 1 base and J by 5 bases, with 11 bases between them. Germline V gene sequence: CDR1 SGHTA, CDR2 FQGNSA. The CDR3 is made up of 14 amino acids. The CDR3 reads CASSLVGATTEAFF. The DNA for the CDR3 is TGTGCCAGCAGCTTAGTGGGCGCGACAACTGAAGCTTTCTTT.

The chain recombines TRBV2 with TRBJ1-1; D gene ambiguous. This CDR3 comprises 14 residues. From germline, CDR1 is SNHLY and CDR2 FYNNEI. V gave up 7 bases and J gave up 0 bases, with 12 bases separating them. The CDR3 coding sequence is TGTGCCAGCACCCGAACGACATTGAACACTGAAGCTTTCTTT. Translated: CASTRTTLNTEAFF.

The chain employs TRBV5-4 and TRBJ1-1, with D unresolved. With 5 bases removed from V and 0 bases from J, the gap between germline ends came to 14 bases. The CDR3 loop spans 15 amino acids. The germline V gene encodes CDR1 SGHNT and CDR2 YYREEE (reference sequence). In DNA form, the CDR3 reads TGTGCCAGCAGTCCGGACTCCTTCATGAACACTGAAGCTTTCTTT. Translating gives CASSPDSFMNTEAFF. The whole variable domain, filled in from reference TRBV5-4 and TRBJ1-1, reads ETGVTQSPTHLIKTRGQQVTLRCSSQSGHNTVSWYQQALGQGPQFIFQYYREEENGRGNFPPRFSGLQFPNYSSELNVNALELDDSALYLCASSPDSFMNTEAFFGQGTRLTVV.

The chain's CDR3 is CASSFNPSFNEQYF. The CDR3 region has the DNA TGTGCCAGCAGCTTCAATCCTTCTTTTAACGAGCAGTACTTC. The chain couples TRBV5-5 to TRBJ2-7; no definite D call. The CDR3 extends over 14 amino acids. Trimming removed 2 bases from V and 5 bases from J, with 14 bases in between. Germline CDR1 SGHKS, CDR2 YYEKEE (reference sequence). The full variable domain, rest sourced from reference TRBV5-5 and TRBJ2-7, is DAGVTQSPTHLIKTRGQQVTLRCSPISGHKSVSWYQQVLGQGPQFIFQYYEKEERGRGNFPDRFSARQFPNYSSELNVNALLLGDSALYLCASSFNPSFNEQYFGPGTRLTVT.